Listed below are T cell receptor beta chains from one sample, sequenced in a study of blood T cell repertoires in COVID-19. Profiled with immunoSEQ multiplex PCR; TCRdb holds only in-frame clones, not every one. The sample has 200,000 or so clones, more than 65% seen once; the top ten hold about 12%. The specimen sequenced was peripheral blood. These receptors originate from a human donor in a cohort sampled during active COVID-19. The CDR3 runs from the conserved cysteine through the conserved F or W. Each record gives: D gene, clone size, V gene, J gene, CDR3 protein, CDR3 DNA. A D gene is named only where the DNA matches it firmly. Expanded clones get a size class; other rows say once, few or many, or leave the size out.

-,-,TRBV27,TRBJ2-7,CASSFEGTVSEQYF,TGTGCCAGCAGTTTTGAGGGTACTGTATCGGAGCAGTACTTC
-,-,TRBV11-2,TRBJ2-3,CASSLDSLAVGTDTQYF,TGTGCCAGCAGCTTAGATAGCCTAGCAGTCGGCACAGATACGCAGTATTTT
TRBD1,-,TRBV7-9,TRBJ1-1,CASSYGQGDTEAFF,TGTGCCAGCAGTTATGGACAGGGAGACACTGAAGCTTTCTTT
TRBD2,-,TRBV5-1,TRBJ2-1,CASSLGLATVF,TGCGCCAGCAGCTTGGGACTAGCCACGGTCTTC
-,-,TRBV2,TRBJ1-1,CASSSQGNTEAFF,TGTGCCAGCAGTTCACAGGGGAACACTGAAGCTTTCTTT
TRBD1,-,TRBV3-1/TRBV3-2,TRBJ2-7,CASSHLRGLTYEQYF,TGTGCCAGCAGCCACCTGAGGGGGCTGACCTACGAGCAGTACTTC
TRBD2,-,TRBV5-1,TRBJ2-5,CASSTSGQETQYF,TGCGCCAGCAGCACTAGCGGACAAGAGACCCAGTACTTC
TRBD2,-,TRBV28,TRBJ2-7,CASSPGTSGYSYEQYF,TGTGCCAGCAGTCCCGGGACTAGCGGCTATTCCTACGAGCAGTACTTC
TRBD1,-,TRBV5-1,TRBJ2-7,CASSRQPGQGAYEQYF,TGCGCCAGCAGCAGGCAACCGGGACAGGGGGCCTACGAGCAGTACTTC
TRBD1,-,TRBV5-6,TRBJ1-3,CASSLTGVRPSGGNTIYF,TGTGCCAGCAGCTTGACAGGGGTGAGACCTTCTGGGGGAAACACCATATATTTT
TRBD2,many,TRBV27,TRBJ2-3,CASKGLLAGGTDTQYF,TGTGCCAGCAAGGGGTTACTAGCGGGAGGGACAGATACGCAGTATTTT
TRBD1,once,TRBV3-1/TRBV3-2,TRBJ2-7,CASSHVLTGNEQYF,TGTGCCAGCAGCCACGTCCTGACAGGGAACGAGCAGTACTTC
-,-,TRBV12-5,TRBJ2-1,CASGRGEGGNEQFF,TGTGCTAGTGGTAGGGGGGAGGGAGGCAATGAGCAGTTCTTC
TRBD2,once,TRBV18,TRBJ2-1,CASSPPGLAGGGFEQFF,TGTGCCAGCTCACCACCCGGACTAGCGGGAGGAGGATTTGAGCAGTTCTTC
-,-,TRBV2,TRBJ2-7,CASSEEGVREQYF,TGTGCCAGCAGTGAAGAGGGAGTGAGGGAGCAGTACTTC
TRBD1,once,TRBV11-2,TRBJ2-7,CASSYRTGPPVDEQYF,TGTGCCAGCAGCTATAGGACAGGGCCGCCCGTGGACGAGCAGTACTTC
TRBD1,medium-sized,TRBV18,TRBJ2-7,CASSPAGGSYEQYF,TGTGCCAGCTCACCGGCAGGGGGCTCCTACGAGCAGTACTTC
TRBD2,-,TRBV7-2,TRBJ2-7,CASSPTSDTYEQYF,TGTGCCAGCAGCCCGACTAGCGACACCTACGAGCAGTACTTC
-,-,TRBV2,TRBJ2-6,CASSEEQAGANVLTF,TGTGCCAGCAGTGAAGAGCAGGCTGGGGCCAACGTCCTGACTTTC
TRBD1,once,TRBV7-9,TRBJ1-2,CASRQGTVWYGYTF,TGTGCCAGCAGGCAGGGGACAGTCTGGTATGGCTACACCTTC
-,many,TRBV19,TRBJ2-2,CASSIGLAVNTGELFF,TGTGCCAGTAGTATAGGATTAGCGGTGAACACCGGGGAGCTGTTTTTT
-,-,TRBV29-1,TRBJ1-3,CSVSVSRSSGNTIYF,TGCAGCGTCTCCGTCAGCCGGAGCTCTGGAAACACCATATATTTT
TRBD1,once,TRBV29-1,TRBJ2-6,CSVVDRGPGANVLTF,TGCAGCGTTGTGGACAGGGGACCTGGGGCCAACGTCCTGACTTTC
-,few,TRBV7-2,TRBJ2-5,CASNRGGRQETQYF,TGTGCCAGCAACCGCGGAGGGCGGCAAGAGACCCAGTACTTC
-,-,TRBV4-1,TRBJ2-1,CASSQGASGEQFF,TGCGCCAGCAGCCAGGGGGCTAGCGGTGAGCAGTTCTTC
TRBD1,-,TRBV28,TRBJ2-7,CATMGDRTYEQYF,TGTGCCACGATGGGGGACAGAACCTACGAGCAGTACTTC
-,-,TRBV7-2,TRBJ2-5,CASSLVSSGGETQYF,TGTGCCAGCAGCTTAGTTAGTAGCGGAGGAGAGACCCAGTACTTC
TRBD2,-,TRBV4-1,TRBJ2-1,CASSQGLLAGGSLSYNEQFF,TGCGCCAGCAGCCAAGGGCTGCTAGCGGGAGGGTCCCTATCCTACAATGAGCAGTTCTTC
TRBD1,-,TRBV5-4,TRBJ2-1,CASSMGQNRNEQFF,TGTGCCAGCAGTATGGGACAGAATAGGAATGAGCAGTTCTTC
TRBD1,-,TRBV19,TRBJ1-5,CASTTGGWRQPQHF,TGTGCCAGTACCACAGGGGGCTGGCGTCAGCCCCAGCATTTT
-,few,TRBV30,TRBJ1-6,CAWSRDAGANSPLHF,TGTGCCTGGTCCCGTGATGCTGGAGCTAATTCACCCCTCCACTTT
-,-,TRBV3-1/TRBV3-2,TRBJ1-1,CASSEGQIEAFF,TGTGCCAGCAGCGAAGGACAGATTGAAGCTTTCTTT
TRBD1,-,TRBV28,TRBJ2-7,CASSQPGTGLSYEQYF,TGTGCCAGCAGCCAACCGGGGACAGGGCTCTCCTACGAGCAGTACTTC
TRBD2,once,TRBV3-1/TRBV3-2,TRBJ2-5,CASSLRLAGRQETQYF,TGTGCCAGCAGCCTGAGACTAGCGGGCCGCCAAGAGACCCAGTACTTC
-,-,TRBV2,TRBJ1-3,CARAGESAASGNTIYF,TGTGCGAGAGCGGGGGAATCGGCAGCCTCTGGAAACACCATATATTTT
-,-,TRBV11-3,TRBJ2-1,CASSPGGGVAVSYNEQFF,TGTGCCAGCAGCCCAGGCGGCGGCGTAGCGGTCTCCTACAATGAGCAGTTCTTC
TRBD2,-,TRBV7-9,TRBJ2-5,CASSFARGGVKAETQYF,TGTGCCAGCAGCTTCGCTAGGGGAGGGGTGAAGGCGGAGACCCAGTACTTC
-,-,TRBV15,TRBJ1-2,CATSRAQSYGYTF,TGTGCCACCAGCAGGGCACAGTCCTATGGCTACACCTTC
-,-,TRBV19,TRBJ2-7,CASSIPGKVYEQYF,TGTGCCAGTAGTATCCCAGGGAAGGTTTACGAGCAGTACTTC
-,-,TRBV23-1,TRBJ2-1,CASSNQPGQGLAGLVDEQFF,TGCGCCAGCAGTAACCAACCAGGACAGGGGCTAGCGGGTCTCGTCGATGAGCAGTTCTTC
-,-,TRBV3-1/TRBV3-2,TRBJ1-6,CASSHVGGTLSSPLHF,TGTGCCAGCAGCCATGTCGGAGGGACCCTTTCGTCACCCCTCCACTTT
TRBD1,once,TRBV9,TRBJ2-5,CASSARREGARETQYF,TGTGCCAGCAGCGCACGGCGCGAGGGGGCGCGAGAGACCCAGTACTTC
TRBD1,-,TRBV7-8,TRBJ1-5,CASSRGTGDNQPQHF,TGTGCCAGCAGCCGAGGGACAGGGGACAATCAGCCCCAGCATTTT
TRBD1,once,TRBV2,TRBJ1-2,CASSPDRGNYGYTF,TGTGCCAGCAGTCCGGACAGGGGGAACTATGGCTACACCTTC
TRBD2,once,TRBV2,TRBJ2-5,CASSEAGWGGVGETQYF,TGTGCCAGCAGTGAAGCCGGTTGGGGAGGGGTGGGAGAGACCCAGTACTTC
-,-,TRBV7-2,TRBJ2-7,CASSSTGAYEQYF,TGTGCCAGCAGCTCGACAGGCGCCTACGAGCAGTACTTC
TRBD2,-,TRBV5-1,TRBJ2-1,CASSDGLADNEQFF,TGCGCCAGCAGCGATGGACTAGCGGACAATGAGCAGTTCTTC
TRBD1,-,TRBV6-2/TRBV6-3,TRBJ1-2,CASSYLGQGSDYGYTF,TGTGCCAGCAGTTACCTGGGACAGGGATCCGACTATGGCTACACCTTC
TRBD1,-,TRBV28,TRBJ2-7,CASTLGNRGEQYF,TGTGCCAGCACCCTGGGTAACAGGGGCGAGCAGTACTTC
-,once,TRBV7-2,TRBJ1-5,CASSLGLTGSQPQHF,TGTGCCAGCAGCTTAGGTTTAACAGGGAGTCAGCCCCAGCATTTT
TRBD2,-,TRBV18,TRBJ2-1,CASSPTGTGVRTSGGNEQFF,TGTGCCAGCTCGCCGACCGGGACAGGCGTCCGGACTAGCGGGGGTAATGAGCAGTTCTTC
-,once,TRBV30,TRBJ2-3,CAWNRRDTADTQYF,TGTGCCTGGAACCGCCGGGACACTGCAGATACGCAGTATTTT
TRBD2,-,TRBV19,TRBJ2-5,CASSTGTSEKTQYF,TGTGCCAGTAGTACCGGGACTAGCGAGAAGACCCAGTACTTC
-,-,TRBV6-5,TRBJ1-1,CASQSRSESGTEAFF,TGTGCCAGCCAATCCCGTTCGGAGTCGGGCACTGAAGCTTTCTTT